The 18 T cell receptor beta chains below all came from one sample that was sequenced in a study of T cells expressing NK-cell markers. With the 5' RACE reads reprocessed, TCRdb shows one record per CDR3 protein and no DNA. This sample contains 130,000 to 150,000 distinct CDR3 sequences. The source material was blood T cells: a sorted CD56 or NKG2C T cell subset, CD4+ or CD8+ T cells, or bulk PBMC T cells (not recorded which). Receptors originate from a man between 18 and 35 years old in good health.

The V gene is TRBV12-3 or TRBV12-4, the J gene TRBJ2-1; TCRdb calls TRBD2, which cannot be checked without DNA. This CDR3 region has 15 residues. CDR3 residues: CASSSGTSGGLEQFF.

The V gene is TRBV19, the J gene TRBJ2-1. The length of the CDR3 is 12 residues. The germline V gene has CDR1 LNHDA and CDR2 SQIVND (reference sequence). The CDR3 sequence: CASSINAREQFF.

The genes are TRBV6-1 and TRBJ2-1; TCRdb lists TRBD2, though no DNA is available to test this call. The CDR3 consists of 17 residues. Germline V gene sequence: CDR1 MNHNS, CDR2 SASEGT. This CDR3 reads CASSDPLTMGRHNEQFF.

The rearrangement uses TRBV4-1 and TRBJ2-6. This CDR3 has 16 amino acids. CDR1 is MGHRA and CDR2 is YSYEKL in the germline V gene. CDR3 protein: CASSQVRSSGANVLTF.

The chain is built from TRBV7-9 and TRBJ2-7; the TCRdb D gene call, TRBD2, has no DNA to confirm it. CDR1 is SEHNR, CDR2 FQNEAQ, per germline (reference sequence). This CDR3 spans 14 amino acids. CDR3 loop: CASRYPGLADEQYF.

This chain connects TRBV29-1 to TRBJ2-3. Germline-derived CDR1 and CDR2 are SQVTM and ANQGSEA. This CDR3 has 16 amino acids. The CDR3 loop reads CSVEALRTGDTDTQYF.

The rearrangement links TRBV18 to TRBJ1-6. Per germline, CDR1 KGHSH and CDR2 LQKENI. The CDR3 spans 16 residues. CDR3 loop: CASSPGPSSYNSPLHF. The variable domain in full, completed from reference TRBV18 and TRBJ1-6, reads NAGVMQNPRHLVRRRGQEARLRCSPMKGHSHVYWYRQLPEEGLKFMVYLQKENIIDESGMPKERFSAEFPKEGPSILRIQQVVRGDSAAYFCASSPGPSSYNSPLHFGNGTRLTVT.

The chain joins TRBV7-3 to TRBJ2-1; TCRdb outputs TRBD2, but without DNA this stays unchecked. The CDR3 is 14 residues long. Looked up from germline, CDR1 is SGHTA and CDR2 is FQGTGA. The CDR3 loop is CASSLSGSRNEQFF.

This chain links TRBV7-8 with TRBJ2-1; the D call of TRBD2 rests on TCRdb alone, since no DNA is present to check it. This CDR3 is 17 amino acids long. The germline V gene encodes CDR1 SGHVS and CDR2 FQNEAQ. CDR3 amino acids: CASSSLLAGRNYNEQFF.

This sequence joins TRBV6-1 and TRBJ2-2. The CDR3 length is 13 residues. Germline V gene sequence: CDR1 MNHNS, CDR2 SASEGT. CDR3 loop: CASRDNPTGELFF.

The chain has TRBV20-1 and TRBJ2-3; the D call of TRBD2 rests on TCRdb alone, since no DNA is present to check it. CDR1 is DFQATT, CDR2 SNEGSKA, per germline (reference sequence). The CDR3 is made up of 15 amino acids. CDR3 sequence reads: CSARDRAESTDTQYF.

V is TRBV6-1 and J is TRBJ2-5; TCRdb reports TRBD1, a call that lacks DNA to check it against. There are 16 residues in the CDR3. The germline CDR1 and CDR2 sequences are MNHNS and SASEGT. The CDR3 sequence: CASSLRDRGRGETQYF.

The chain is built from TRBV11-2 and TRBJ1-5. The CDR3 loop spans 15 amino acids. Germline V CDR1 and CDR2: SGHAT, FQNNGV. CDR3 protein: CASSLSFGSNQPQHF.

The V gene is TRBV27, the J gene TRBJ2-5; TCRdb picks TRBD1, but there is no DNA to check that call. Germline V lookup: CDR1 MNHEY, CDR2 SMNVEV (reference sequence). This CDR3 has 15 amino acids. CDR3 in amino acids: CASSWLGAHQETQYF.

The chain has TRBV3-1 and TRBJ2-4; the D call from TCRdb, TRBD2, cannot be confirmed without DNA. The CDR3 is 17 residues long. Germline V gives CDR1 LGHDT, CDR2 YNNKEL (reference sequence). The CDR3 is CASSQDQREGPPSIQYF.

V gene TRBV27 combines with J gene TRBJ2-7; the TCRdb D gene call, TRBD1, has no DNA to confirm it. The CDR3 is 12 residues long. Germline CDR1 is MNHEY and CDR2 is SMNVEV (reference sequence). The CDR3 region is CAGYGQDYEQYF.

The chain uses TRBV24-1 and TRBJ2-1; the TRBD2 assignment by TCRdb is unverifiable without DNA. The CDR3 has 15 residues. The germline CDR1 and CDR2 sequences are KGHDR and SFDVKD. This chain's CDR3 is CATSAGLAVYNEQFF.

The genes are TRBV5-6 and TRBJ2-7; the TCRdb D gene call, TRBD2, has no DNA to confirm it. This CDR3 spans 15 amino acids. CDR1 SGHDT and CDR2 YYEEEE come from the germline V gene. The CDR3 sequence: CASSFGQDWLSEQYF.